Below, 31 T cell receptor beta chains from the same sample are listed, as sequenced in a study of T cell responses to AZD1222 COVID-19 vaccine. Only in-frame clones appear in the TCRdb table, and some are missing; sequencing was by immunoSEQ multiplex PCR. The repertoire holds 100,000 to 150,000 clones, with 80% to 90% as singletons. Source: peripheral blood, taken on day 0 of AZD1222 vaccination. These receptors originate from an adult in good health.

CDR3: CASSAGPDGRAFF. Written as DNA, the CDR3 is TGCGCCAGCAGCGCCGGACCGGACGGGCGAGCTTTCTTT. The gene calls are TRBV5-1 and TRBJ1-1; D gene ambiguous. In germline, CDR1 is SGHRS, CDR2 YFSETQ. This CDR3 has 13 residues. Trimming left V 4 bases short and J 10 bases short, with 17 bases between.

This clone has just a few counts. This chain links TRBV19 with TRBJ1-1, with a possible D match to TRBD1 (6 bases). Germline V gene lookup returns CDR1 LNHDA and CDR2 SQIVND (reference sequence). The ends were cut back, 1 base at V and 4 bases at J, with 13 bases in the middle. The CDR3 contains 15 residues. The CDR3 reads CASSIGGAGVTEAFF. As DNA, the CDR3 is TGTGCCAGTAGTATAGGGGGGGCCGGGGTCACTGAAGCTTTCTTT.

This rearrangement joins TRBV2 to TRBJ2-1; 7 positions agree with TRBD1. Per germline, CDR1 SNHLY and CDR2 FYNNEI. The V gene end was trimmed by 7 bases and the J gene end by 5 bases; junction bases not matched to a gene: 5. This CDR3 region has 13 residues. The CDR3 sequence is CASNGQEDNEQFF. Written as DNA, the CDR3 is TGTGCCAGCAATGGACAGGAGGACAATGAGCAGTTCTTC. The complete variable domain, with remaining parts taken from reference TRBV2 and TRBJ2-1, reads EPEVTQTPSHQVTQMGQEVILRCVPISNHLYFYWYRQILGQKVEFLVSFYNNEISEKSEIFDDQFSVERPDGSNFTLKIRSTKLEDSAMYFCASNGQEDNEQFFGPGTRLTVL.

The rearrangement joins TRBV5-6 to TRBJ2-1; no definite D call. From germline, CDR1 is SGHDT and CDR2 YYEEEE. There are 15 residues in the CDR3. V shed 1 base and J shed 8 bases, with 16 bases lying between them. This CDR3 is CASSLLGSYFDEQFF. In nucleotides, the CDR3 is TGTGCCAGCAGCTTGCTGGGCTCCTACTTCGATGAGCAGTTCTTC.

This chain uses TRBV6-4 with TRBJ2-1, with 12 bases that match TRBD2. CDR1 and CDR2 (germline): MRHNA, SNTAGT. The CDR3 runs 15 residues. V was pared by 0 bases and J by 6 bases, with 0 bases of the junction left unmatched. CDR3 region: CASSDSTSGSNEQFF. CDR3 coding DNA: TGTGCCAGCAGTGACTCGACTAGCGGGAGCAATGAGCAGTTCTTC.

This CDR3 is CASSLETLYGYTF. Written as DNA, the CDR3 is TGCGCCAGCAGCTTGGAGACATTATATGGCTACACCTTC. The genes are TRBV5-1 and TRBJ1-2; no firm D call. This CDR3 region has 13 residues. With 0 bases removed from V and 5 bases from J, the gap between germline ends came to 8 bases. Germline values: CDR1 SGHRS, CDR2 YFSETQ.

This rearrangement joins TRBV3-1 (or the pseudogene TRBV3-2) to TRBJ1-2, with TRBD1 identical over 8 bases. Germline V gene lookup returns CDR1 LGHDT and CDR2 YNNKEL (reference sequence). The CDR3 has 16 residues. The junction had 15 bases not matched to a gene; V was cut back by 4 bases and J by 8 bases. The CDR3 is CASSRSMEQGVEGYTF. The CDR3 DNA sequence: TGTGCCAGCAGCCGGAGTATGGAACAGGGGGTAGAGGGCTACACCTTC.

The chain couples TRBV3-1 (or the pseudogene TRBV3-2) to TRBJ1-1; D gene unclear. Germline CDR1 is LGHDT and CDR2 is YNNKEL (reference sequence). This CDR3 region has 12 residues. V was shortened by 3 bases and J by 7 bases, with 9 bases between the two germline ends. In DNA, the CDR3 is TGTGCCAGCAGCCACTCCGATATTGAAGCTTTCTTT. Amino acid sequence: CASSHSDIEAFF.

The chain has TRBV2 and TRBJ2-1; D may be TRBD1 (6 bases). Looked up from germline, CDR1 is SNHLY and CDR2 is FYNNEI. This CDR3 contains 15 residues. Deletions cut 0 bases from V and 8 bases from J, with 14 bases between. This CDR3 is CASSEAGTFGDEQFF. The CDR3 nucleotides are TGTGCCAGCAGTGAAGCCGGGACATTTGGGGATGAGCAGTTCTTC. Variable domain in full (rest from reference TRBV2 and TRBJ2-1): EPEVTQTPSHQVTQMGQEVILRCVPISNHLYFYWYRQILGQKVEFLVSFYNNEISEKSEIFDDQFSVERPDGSNFTLKIRSTKLEDSAMYFCASSEAGTFGDEQFFGPGTRLTVL.

V is TRBV12-3 or TRBV12-4 and J is TRBJ2-2; D is ambiguous. V was clipped by 6 bases and J by 8 bases, with 13 bases between them. This CDR3 has 13 amino acids. The CDR3 here is CASRVVRGGELFF. Written as DNA, the CDR3 is TGTGCCAGCAGGGTAGTGCGCGGAGGGGAGCTGTTTTTT.

The chain employs TRBV19 and TRBJ1-3; 7 nucleotides agree with TRBD1. The CDR3 runs 14 residues. V was clipped by 6 bases and J by 4 bases; unmatched bases: 6. Per the germline V gene, CDR1 is LNHDA and CDR2 is SQIVND (reference sequence). CDR3 bases: TGTGCCAGTAGAACAGGGGCGATAGGAAACACCATATATTTT. Translating it yields CASRTGAIGNTIYF.

The V call is TRBV9, the J call TRBJ2-2, with D possibly TRBD1 on 5 matching bases. V lost 0 bases, J lost 6 bases, and 6 bases lay in between. The CDR3 spans 13 residues. Per the germline V gene, CDR1 is SGDLS and CDR2 is YYNGEE. The DNA of the CDR3 is TGTGCCAGCAGCGTAGCAGGGTCCGGGGAGCTGTTTTTT. Its translation is CASSVAGSGELFF.

As regards this clone: The same CDR3 is also encoded by other DNA sequences in this sample. This chain links TRBV7-9 with TRBJ1-2; TRBD1 is a possible D gene (6 bases). Germline V gives CDR1 SEHNR, CDR2 FQNEAQ (reference sequence). Between the trimmed V and J ends, which lost 3 bases and 3 bases, there was a span of 8 bases. The CDR3 has 13 amino acids. The CDR3 sequence: CASSLAGDYGYTF. The CDR3 DNA reads as TGTGCCAGCAGCTTGGCAGGGGACTATGGCTACACCTTC.

This chain uses TRBV10-3 with TRBJ1-5; weak D call: TRBD1 (5 bases). Trimming removed 10 bases from V and 2 bases from J, with 15 bases in between. The CDR3 spans 14 residues. Germline loops: CDR1 ENHRY, CDR2 SYGVKD. The CDR3 spells CATSGRGGNQPQHF. The CDR3 DNA sequence: TGTGCCACCTCAGGGCGGGGCGGCAATCAGCCCCAGCATTTT.

The chain is built from TRBV10-3 and TRBJ1-1; D is uncertain. CDR3 length: 13 residues. The germline CDR1 and CDR2 sequences are ENHRY and SYGVKD. V lost 9 bases to trimming and J lost 1 base, with 12 bases between them. The CDR3: CAIRREQNTEAFF. In DNA, the CDR3 is TGTGCCATTCGTAGGGAGCAGAACACTGAAGCTTTCTTT.

As DNA, the CDR3 is TGTGCCAGCAGCGAGGACTGGTCTGGCAATGAGCAGTTCTTC. Translation gives CASSEDWSGNEQFF. The gene calls are TRBV21-1 and TRBJ2-1; TRBD2, as called in the table, went unchecked against the DNA. TRBV21-1 is a listed pseudogene. This CDR3 has 14 residues.

V usage is TRBV12-3 or TRBV12-4 and J usage is TRBJ2-5; 8 bases fit TRBD2. Unmatched junction bases numbered 2, after V lost 5 bases and J lost 3 bases. The CDR3 has 13 amino acids. This chain's CDR3 is CASSSGGEETQYF. The CDR3 coding sequence is TGTGCCAGCAGTAGCGGGGGTGAAGAGACCCAGTACTTC.

This clone was seen a handful of times. V gene TRBV10-3 combines with J gene TRBJ2-1; 11 bases align to TRBD2. The junction had 9 bases not matched to a gene; V was cut back by 0 bases and J by 8 bases. The CDR3 length is 17 residues. Germline values: CDR1 ENHRY, CDR2 SYGVKD. The CDR3 loop is CAISESGNSGGAYEQFF. The CDR3 nucleotides are TGTGCCATCAGTGAGTCCGGCAATAGCGGGGGGGCCTATGAGCAGTTCTTC.

The V call is TRBV4-1, the J call TRBJ2-4, with D possibly being TRBD1 or TRBD2 (6 bases each). This CDR3 is built from 17 residues. CDR1 and CDR2 from the germline V gene are MGHRA and YSYEKL. V lost 3 bases, J lost 1 base, and 16 bases lay in between. DNA for the CDR3: TGCGCCAGCAGCCATCCAGTGGGGGGCTTGGCCAAAAACATTCAGTACTTC. Its protein is CASSHPVGGLAKNIQYF.

This rearrangement joins TRBV10-3 to TRBJ1-4, with D possibly being TRBD1 (6 bases). The germline V and J ends were trimmed by 10 bases and 5 bases, with 14 bases remaining between them. In germline, CDR1 is ENHRY, CDR2 SYGVKD. The CDR3 extends over 13 amino acids. CDR3 in DNA: TGTGCCACCTGGGGGGGGGCGAATGAAAAACTGTTTTTT. This sequence encodes CATWGGANEKLFF.

The chain employs TRBV11-2 and TRBJ2-3; 8 bases match TRBD2. This CDR3 has 18 residues. The germline V gene encodes CDR1 SGHAT and CDR2 FQNNGV. Germline trimming cut 2 bases from V and 2 bases from J; bases unmatched to any gene: 12. The CDR3 coding sequence is TGTGCCAGCAGCTTAAGCGCGGGGGGTCTTAATCCCACAGATACGCAGTATTTT. Translated: CASSLSAGGLNPTDTQYF.

The J gene is TRBJ2-3, the V gene TRBV2; 7 nucleotides match TRBD2. The CDR3 length is 15 residues. V dropped 8 bases and J dropped 0; count of bases not matched to a gene: 8. The germline V gene encodes CDR1 SNHLY and CDR2 FYNNEI. This CDR3 is CASAMGLLSTDTQYF. The DNA for the CDR3 is TGTGCCAGCGCTATGGGACTACTAAGCACAGATACGCAGTATTTT.

The chain employs TRBV7-6 and TRBJ2-1; D may correspond to TRBD1 or TRBD2 (5 bases each). The length of the CDR3 is 17 residues. The germline V gene encodes CDR1 SGHVS and CDR2 FNYEAQ. The germline V and J ends were trimmed by 5 bases and 4 bases, with 21 bases remaining between them. CDR3 residues: CASSPLGASGGYNEQFF. The CDR3 coding sequence is TGTGCCAGCAGCCCACTTGGGGCAAGTGGGGGTTACAATGAGCAGTTCTTC. The full variable domain, in which reference TRBV7-6 and TRBJ2-1 provide the parts outside the CDR3, is GAGVSQSPRYKVTKRGQDVALRCDPISGHVSLYWYRQALGQGPEFLTYFNYEAQQDKSGLPNDRFSAERPEGSISTLTIQRTEQRDSAMYRCASSPLGASGGYNEQFFGPGTRLTVL.

The V and J genes are TRBV4-2 and TRBJ2-1; 9 nucleotides match TRBD2. The CDR3 extends over 16 amino acids. CDR1 is LGHNA and CDR2 is YNFKEQ in the germline V gene. The trim removed 0 bases at V and 3 bases at J, leaving 3 bases unmatched. Here the CDR3 DNA reads TGTGCCAGCAGCCAAGATCCAGCGGGGGGCTACAATGAGCAGTTCTTC. Translated: CASSQDPAGGYNEQFF.

This clone was seen a single time. The chain combines TRBV18 with TRBJ2-5, with D perhaps TRBD2 (6 bases). The germline CDR1 and CDR2 sequences are KGHSH and LQKENI. Trimming pared 8 bases from V and 5 bases from J, leaving 21 bases between. The CDR3 length is 15 residues. The CDR3 region is CASQRTLADKETQYF. DNA for the CDR3: TGTGCCAGCCAAAGGACGTTAGCGGACAAGGAGACCCAGTACTTC.

This chain connects TRBV10-3 to TRBJ1-1; D is uncertain. The germline V gene encodes CDR1 ENHRY and CDR2 SYGVKD. Trimming removed 6 bases from V and 1 base from J, with 12 bases in between. This CDR3 is built from 14 residues. The CDR3 is CAIRGWTENTEAFF. In DNA, the CDR3 is TGTGCCATCAGAGGATGGACGGAGAACACTGAAGCTTTCTTT.

The chain has TRBV27 and TRBJ1-2; perhaps TRBD1 as D (5 bases). Between the trimmed V and J ends, which lost 3 bases and 0 bases, there was a span of 17 bases. The germline V gene encodes CDR1 MNHEY and CDR2 SMNVEV (reference sequence). This CDR3 has 17 amino acids. This CDR3 is CASSLSTAGFTNYGYTF. The CDR3 DNA sequence: TGTGCCAGCAGTTTGAGTACGGCAGGGTTTACTAACTATGGCTACACCTTC.

The chain has TRBV11-2 and TRBJ2-7, with D uncertain. From germline, CDR1 is SGHAT and CDR2 FQNNGV. Between the trimmed V and J ends, which lost 1 base and 2 bases, there was a span of 12 bases. This CDR3 contains 15 residues. The CDR3 spells CASSLAVGQPYEQYF. The CDR3 DNA reads as TGTGCCAGCAGCTTAGCCGTAGGGCAGCCCTACGAGCAGTACTTC.

The rearrangement links TRBV28 to TRBJ2-2; the D is unclear. The V end was cut by 7 bases, the J end by 1 base, with 7 bases between. The CDR3 contains 13 residues. The V gene's germline CDR1 is MDHEN and CDR2 SYDVKM. The CDR3, as DNA: TGTGCCAGCATTGAAGAGAACACCGGGGAGCTGTTTTTT. This codes for CASIEENTGELFF.

V and J are TRBV7-3 and TRBJ2-2; D gene uncertain. The length of the CDR3 is 14 residues. V lost 0 bases and J lost 6, with 8 bases in between. CDR1 and CDR2 from the germline V gene are SGHTA and FQGTGA. The CDR3, as DNA: TGTGCCAGCAGCTTAACTTTAGGGTCCGGGGAGCTGTTTTTT. Protein sequence: CASSLTLGSGELFF.

The V gene is TRBV29-1, the J gene TRBJ1-2, with 9 positions matching TRBD1. The germline CDR1 and CDR2 sequences are SQVTM and ANQGSEA. This CDR3 has 11 residues. The V gene end was trimmed by 5 bases and the J gene end by 6 bases; junction bases not matched to a gene: 1. In DNA, the CDR3 is TGCAGCGTTCGGACAGGGGATGGCTACACCTTC. As protein: CSVRTGDGYTF.